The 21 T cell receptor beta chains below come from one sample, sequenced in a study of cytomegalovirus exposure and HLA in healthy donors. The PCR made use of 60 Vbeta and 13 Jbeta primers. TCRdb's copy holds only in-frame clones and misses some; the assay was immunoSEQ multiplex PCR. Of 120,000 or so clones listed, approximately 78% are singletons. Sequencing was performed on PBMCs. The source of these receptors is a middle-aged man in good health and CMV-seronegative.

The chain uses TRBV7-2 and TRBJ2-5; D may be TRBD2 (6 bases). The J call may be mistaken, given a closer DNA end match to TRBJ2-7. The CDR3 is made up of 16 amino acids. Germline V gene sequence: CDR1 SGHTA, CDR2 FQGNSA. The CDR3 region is CASSLFGQVRGYEQYF. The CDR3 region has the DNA TGTGCCAGCAGCTTATTTGGGCAGGTGCGGGGCTACGAGCAGTACTTC.

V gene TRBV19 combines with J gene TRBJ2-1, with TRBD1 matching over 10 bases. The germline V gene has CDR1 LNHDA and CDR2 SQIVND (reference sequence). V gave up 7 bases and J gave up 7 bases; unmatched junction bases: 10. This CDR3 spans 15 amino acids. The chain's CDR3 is CASTHRDRGLNEQFF. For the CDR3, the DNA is TGTGCCAGTACCCACCGGGACAGGGGATTGAATGAGCAGTTCTTC.

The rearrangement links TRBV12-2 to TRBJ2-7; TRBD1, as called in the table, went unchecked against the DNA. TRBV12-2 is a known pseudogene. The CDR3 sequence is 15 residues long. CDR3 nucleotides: TGTGCAAGTCGCGCCATAGACGACACCCCATACGAGCAGTACTTC. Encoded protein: CASRAIDDTPYEQYF.

CDR3 in DNA: TGTGCCAGCAGTGAAAGTGCGCCTAACTCTGGAAACACCATATATTTT. It translates to CASSESAPNSGNTIYF. The chain uses TRBV6-1 and TRBJ1-3; D unclear. From germline, CDR1 is MNHNS and CDR2 SASEGT. The CDR3 contains 16 residues. V was shortened by 2 bases and J by 0 bases, with 11 bases between the two germline ends.

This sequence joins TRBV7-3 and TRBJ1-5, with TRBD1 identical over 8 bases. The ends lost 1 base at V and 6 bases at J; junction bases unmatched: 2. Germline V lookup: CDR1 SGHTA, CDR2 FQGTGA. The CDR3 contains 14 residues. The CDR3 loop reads CASSLRQGCQPQHF. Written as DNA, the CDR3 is TGTGCCAGCAGCTTAAGACAGGGGTGTCAGCCCCAGCATTTT.

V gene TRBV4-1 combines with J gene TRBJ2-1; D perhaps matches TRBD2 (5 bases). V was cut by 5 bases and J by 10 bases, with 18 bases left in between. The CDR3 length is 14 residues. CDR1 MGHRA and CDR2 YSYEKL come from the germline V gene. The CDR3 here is CASSKQIDGNEQFF. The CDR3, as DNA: TGCGCCAGCAGCAAACAGATCGACGGGAACGAGCAGTTCTTC.

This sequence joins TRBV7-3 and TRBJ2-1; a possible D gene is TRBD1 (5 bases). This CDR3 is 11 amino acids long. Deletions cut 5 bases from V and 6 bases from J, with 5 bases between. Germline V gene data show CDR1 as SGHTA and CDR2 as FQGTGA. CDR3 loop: CASSRGNEQFF. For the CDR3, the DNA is TGTGCCAGCAGCAGGGGCAATGAGCAGTTCTTC.

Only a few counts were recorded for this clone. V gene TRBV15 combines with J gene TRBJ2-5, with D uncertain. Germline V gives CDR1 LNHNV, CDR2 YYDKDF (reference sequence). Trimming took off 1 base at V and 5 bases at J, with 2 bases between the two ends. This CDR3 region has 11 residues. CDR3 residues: CATSRAETQYF. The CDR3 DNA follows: TGTGCCACCAGCAGAGCGGAGACCCAGTACTTC.

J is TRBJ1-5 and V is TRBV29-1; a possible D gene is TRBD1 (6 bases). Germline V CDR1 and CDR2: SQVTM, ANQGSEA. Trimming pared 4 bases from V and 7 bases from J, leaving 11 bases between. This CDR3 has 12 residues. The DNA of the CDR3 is TGCAGCGTTGGACAGGCTGGCCAGCCCCAGCATTTT. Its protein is CSVGQAGQPQHF. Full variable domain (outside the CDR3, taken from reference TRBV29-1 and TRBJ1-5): SAVISQKPSRDICQRGTSLTIQCQVDSQVTMMFWYRQQPGQSLTLIATANQGSEATYESGFVIDKFPISRPNLTFSTLTVSNMSPEDSSIYLCSVGQAGQPQHFGDGTRLSIL.

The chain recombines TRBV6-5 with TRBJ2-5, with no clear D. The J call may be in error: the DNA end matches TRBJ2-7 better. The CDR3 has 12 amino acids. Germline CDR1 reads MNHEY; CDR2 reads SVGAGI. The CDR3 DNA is TGTGCCAGCAGTTCGGTCTACTACGAGCAGTACTTC. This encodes CASSSVYYEQYF.

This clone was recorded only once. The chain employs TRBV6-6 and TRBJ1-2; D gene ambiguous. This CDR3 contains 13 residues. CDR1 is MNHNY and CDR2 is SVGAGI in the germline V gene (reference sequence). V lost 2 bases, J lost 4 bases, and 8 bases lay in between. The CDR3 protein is CASSYPGSYGYTF. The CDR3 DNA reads TGTGCCAGCAGTTACCCAGGTAGCTATGGCTACACCTTC.

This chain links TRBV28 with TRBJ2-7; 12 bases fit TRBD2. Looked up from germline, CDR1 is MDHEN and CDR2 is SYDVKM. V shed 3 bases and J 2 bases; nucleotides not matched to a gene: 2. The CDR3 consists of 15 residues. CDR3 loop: CASSFLAGGPYEQYF. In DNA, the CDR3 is TGTGCCAGCAGTTTCCTAGCGGGAGGGCCCTACGAGCAGTACTTC.

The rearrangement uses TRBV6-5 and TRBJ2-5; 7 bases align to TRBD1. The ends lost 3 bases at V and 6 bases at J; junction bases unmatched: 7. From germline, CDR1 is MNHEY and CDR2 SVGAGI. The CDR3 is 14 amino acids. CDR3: CASSYDRAGQTQYF. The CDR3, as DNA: TGTGCCAGCAGTTATGACAGGGCTGGACAGACCCAGTACTTC.

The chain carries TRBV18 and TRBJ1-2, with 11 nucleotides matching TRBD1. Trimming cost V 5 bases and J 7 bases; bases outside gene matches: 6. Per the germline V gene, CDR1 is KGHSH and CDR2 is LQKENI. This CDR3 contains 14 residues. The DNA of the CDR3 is TGTGCCAGCTCATTGGACAGGGGGCGATCTGGCTACACCTTC. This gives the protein CASSLDRGRSGYTF.

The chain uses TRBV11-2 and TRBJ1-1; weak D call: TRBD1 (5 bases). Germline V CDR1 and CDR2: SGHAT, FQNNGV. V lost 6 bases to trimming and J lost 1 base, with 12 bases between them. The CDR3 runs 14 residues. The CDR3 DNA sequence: TGTGCCAGCAGAATGGTAGGGGCGAACACTGAAGCTTTCTTT. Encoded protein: CASRMVGANTEAFF. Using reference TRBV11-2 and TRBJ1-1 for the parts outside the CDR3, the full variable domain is EAGVAQSPRYKIIEKRQSVAFWCNPISGHATLYWYQQILGQGPKLLIQFQNNGVVDDSQLPKDRFSAERLKGVDSTLKIQPAKLEDSAVYLCASRMVGANTEAFFGQGTRLTVV.

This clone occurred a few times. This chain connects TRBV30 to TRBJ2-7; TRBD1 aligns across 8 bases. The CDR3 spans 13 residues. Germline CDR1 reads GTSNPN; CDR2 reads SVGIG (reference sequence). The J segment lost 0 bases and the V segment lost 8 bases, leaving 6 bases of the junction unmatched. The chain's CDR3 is CARRTGNSYEQYF. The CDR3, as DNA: TGTGCCCGGCGGACAGGGAACTCCTACGAGCAGTACTTC.

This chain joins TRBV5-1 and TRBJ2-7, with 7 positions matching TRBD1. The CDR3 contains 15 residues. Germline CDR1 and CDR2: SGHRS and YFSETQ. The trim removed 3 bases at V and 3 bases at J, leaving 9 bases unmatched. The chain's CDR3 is CASSSGQVNYYEQYF. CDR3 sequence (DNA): TGCGCCAGCAGCTCTGGACAGGTGAACTACTACGAGCAGTACTTC.

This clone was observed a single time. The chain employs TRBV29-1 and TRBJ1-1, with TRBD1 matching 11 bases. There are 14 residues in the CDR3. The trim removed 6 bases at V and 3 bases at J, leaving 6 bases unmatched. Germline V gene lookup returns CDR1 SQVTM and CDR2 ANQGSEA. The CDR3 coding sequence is TGCAGCGTCTCCGGGACAGGGGGGGACACTGAAGCTTTCTTT. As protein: CSVSGTGGDTEAFF.

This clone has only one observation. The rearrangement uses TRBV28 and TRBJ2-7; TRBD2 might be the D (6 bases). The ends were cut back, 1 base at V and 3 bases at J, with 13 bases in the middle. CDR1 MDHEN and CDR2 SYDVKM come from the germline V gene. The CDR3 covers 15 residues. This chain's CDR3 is CASSLSDSGDYEQYF. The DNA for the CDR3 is TGTGCCAGCAGTTTATCGGATAGCGGAGACTACGAGCAGTACTTC.

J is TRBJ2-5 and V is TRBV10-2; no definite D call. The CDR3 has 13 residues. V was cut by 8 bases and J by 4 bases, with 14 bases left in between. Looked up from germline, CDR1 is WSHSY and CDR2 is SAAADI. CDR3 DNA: TGCGCCAGCCGATCTTTACCCGGAGAGACCCAGTACTTC. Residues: CASRSLPGETQYF.

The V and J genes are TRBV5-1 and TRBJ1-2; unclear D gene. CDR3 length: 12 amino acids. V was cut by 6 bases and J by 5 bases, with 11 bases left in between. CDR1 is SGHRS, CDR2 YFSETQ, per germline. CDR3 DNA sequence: TGCGCCAGCAAGGATGGAGGGTATGGCTACACCTTC. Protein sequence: CASKDGGYGYTF.